Each of the 20 T cell receptor beta chains below was sequenced from the same sample in a study of blood T cell repertoires in COVID-19. The method was immunoSEQ multiplex PCR; TCRdb's version includes in-frame clones alone and lacks a portion of them. Of some 110,000 clones listed, 70% to 90% are singletons. Sequencing was carried out using peripheral blood. These receptors were taken from a man aged 35-49 years with acute or convalescent COVID-19.

The J gene is TRBJ2-2, the V gene TRBV6-4; TRBD1 agrees at 7 bases. V lost 6 bases to trimming and J lost 7 bases; unmatched junction nucleotides: 5. Germline CDR1 is MRHNA and CDR2 is SNTAGT. CDR3 length: 13 residues. As DNA, the CDR3 is TGTGCCAGCAGCCTGACAGGGAGCGGGGAGCTGTTTTTT. Protein: CASSLTGSGELFF.

The genes are TRBV27 and TRBJ2-4; unclear D gene. The germline CDR1 and CDR2 sequences are MNHEY and SMNVEV (reference sequence). The CDR3 runs to 10 residues. Trimming removed 8 bases at V and 9 bases at J, with 8 bases between. The CDR3 loop reads CASLFSIQYF. CDR3 in DNA: TGTGCCAGCTTATTCTCCATTCAGTACTTC.

This chain links TRBV19 with TRBJ1-2; D may be TRBD1 (6 bases). V lost 4 bases and J 6 bases, leaving 15 bases between the germline ends. CDR1 and CDR2 (germline): LNHDA, SQIVND (reference sequence). The length of the CDR3 is 14 residues. For the CDR3, the DNA is TGTGCCAGTAGTAGCCCAACAGGGTTAAATGGCTACACCTTC. This sequence encodes CASSSPTGLNGYTF.

This clone is a singleton in its sample. V gene TRBV21-1 combines with J gene TRBJ2-1; the listed D gene, TRBD1, was not tested against the DNA. TRBV21-1 is a documented pseudogene. The CDR3 totals 12 residues. CDR3 residues: CASADTYNEQFF. CDR3 DNA sequence: TGTGCCAGCGCTGACACTTACAATGAGCAGTTCTTC.

This clone was seen only a few times. The J gene is TRBJ2-2, the V gene TRBV3-1 (or the pseudogene TRBV3-2); 10 bases map to TRBD2. CDR3 length: 17 amino acids. CDR1 LGHDT and CDR2 YNNKEL come from the germline V gene (reference sequence). V shed 0 bases, J shed 8 bases, and the junction held 9 bases outside the gene matches. The CDR3 reads CASSQDDTLAGSGELFF. CDR3 sequence (DNA): TGTGCCAGCAGCCAAGATGATACACTAGCGGGGTCGGGGGAGCTGTTTTTT.

The J gene is TRBJ2-5, the V gene TRBV11-1; possibly TRBD2 for D (7 bases). This CDR3 region has 14 residues. In germline, CDR1 is SGHAT, CDR2 FQDESV (reference sequence). V lost 5 bases, J lost 5 bases, and 15 bases lay in between. As DNA, the CDR3 is TGTGCCAGCAGCCCCAGGGAGGGGGGTGAGACCCAGTACTTC. It specifies CASSPREGGETQYF.

This clone was counted once. This chain uses TRBV28 with TRBJ1-6; TRBD1 aligns across 7 bases. Per the germline V gene, CDR1 is MDHEN and CDR2 is SYDVKM. This CDR3 region has 13 residues. The J segment lost 9 bases and the V segment lost 5 bases, leaving 4 bases of the junction unmatched. The CDR3 DNA sequence: TGTGCCAGCAGTCCCGACAGGGCTTCACCCCTCCACTTT. This codes for CASSPDRASPLHF. The variable domain in full, with the rest retrieved from reference TRBV28 and TRBJ1-6, is DVKVTQSSRYLVKRTGEKVFLECVQDMDHENMFWYRQDPGLGLRLIYFSYDVKMKEKGDIPEGYSVSREKKERFSLILESASTNQTSMYLCASSPDRASPLHFGNGTRLTVT.

The chain uses TRBV11-3 and TRBJ2-4, with 7 bases that match TRBD1. This CDR3 has 14 residues. With 3 bases clipped from V and 7 bases from J, the junction kept 6 bases outside the gene matches. Germline V gene sequence: CDR1 SGHNT, CDR2 YENEEA. The CDR3 nucleotides read TGTGCCAGCAGCTTGGAGACAGGGAAGAACATTCAGTACTTC. It codes for CASSLETGKNIQYF.

Only one count was recorded for this clone. V gene TRBV14 combines with J gene TRBJ1-2, with 7 bases that match TRBD1. The trim removed 2 bases at V and 4 bases at J, leaving 7 bases unmatched. The CDR3 is made up of 15 amino acids. Germline V lookup: CDR1 SGHDN, CDR2 FVKESK. DNA of the CDR3: TGTGCCAGCAGCCAACGGACAGGAGGACTCTATGGCTACACCTTC. It translates to CASSQRTGGLYGYTF.

This chain joins TRBV6-5 and TRBJ2-7; tentative D call: TRBD1 (6 bases). The CDR3 consists of 13 residues. V was shortened by 5 bases and J by 2 bases, with 10 bases between the two germline ends. Per germline, CDR1 MNHEY and CDR2 SVGAGI. The CDR3 region has the DNA TGTGCCAGCAGTCCCCGACAGGCCTACGAGCAGTACTTC. It specifies CASSPRQAYEQYF.

This clone was detected once. The genes are TRBV18 and TRBJ2-3; D unclear. The length of the CDR3 is 12 residues. CDR1 and CDR2 from the germline V gene are KGHSH and LQKENI. V lost 3 bases and J lost 6, with 7 bases in between. As DNA, the CDR3 is TGTGCCAGCTCACCCAGAGGTGATACGCAGTATTTT. Protein product: CASSPRGDTQYF.

V and J are TRBV7-9 and TRBJ1-1; D is undetermined. The CDR3 is 12 amino acids. V dropped 9 bases and J dropped 0 bases, with 8 bases sitting between them. The V gene's germline CDR1 is SEHNR and CDR2 FQNEAQ (reference sequence). The CDR3 loop is CASRKMNTEAFF. The DNA of the CDR3 is TGTGCCAGTAGAAAAATGAACACTGAAGCTTTCTTT.

The rearrangement uses TRBV2 and TRBJ1-6; perhaps TRBD1 as D (6 bases). Germline lookup yields CDR1 SNHLY and CDR2 FYNNEI. Between the trimmed V and J ends, which lost 3 bases and 0 bases, there was a span of 9 bases. CDR3 size: 16 residues. In DNA, the CDR3 is TGTGCCAGCAGTGATAGGGGGGGCTCCTATAATTCACCCCTCCACTTT. Residues: CASSDRGGSYNSPLHF.

The gene calls are TRBV7-2 and TRBJ2-1; the match to TRBD2 covers 11 bases. Per germline, CDR1 SGHTA and CDR2 FQGNSA. V lost 3 bases, J lost 4 bases, and 8 bases stayed unmatched. This CDR3 has 17 amino acids. The CDR3 DNA reads TGTGCCAGCAGCTTGGGACTAGCGGACTTCAGTTACAATGAGCAGTTCTTC. This sequence encodes CASSLGLADFSYNEQFF.

The J gene is TRBJ1-4, the V gene TRBV29-1; D perhaps matches TRBD1 (6 bases). V was trimmed by 4 bases and J by 7 bases, leaving 13 bases between them. Germline V gene sequence: CDR1 SQVTM, CDR2 ANQGSEA. This CDR3 is built from 13 residues. For the CDR3, the DNA is TGCAGCGTTGTACGACAGGCGGGTGAAAAACTGTTTTTT. Amino acid sequence: CSVVRQAGEKLFF.

V gene TRBV7-2 combines with J gene TRBJ2-1; 16 nucleotides align to TRBD2. This CDR3 is 16 amino acids long. CDR1 is SGHTA and CDR2 is FQGNSA in the germline V gene. Trimming at V came to 1 base and at J to 8 bases, leaving 2 bases not matched to a gene. CDR3 DNA: TGTGCCAGCAGCTTAGTAGGGACTAGCGGGGGGGATGAGCAGTTCTTC. The encoded protein is CASSLVGTSGGDEQFF.

The chain couples TRBV4-3 to TRBJ2-1; D uncertain. The V end lost 0 bases, the J end lost 8 bases, and 8 bases lay between the germline ends. Germline CDR1 LGHNA, CDR2 YSLEER. This CDR3 region has 13 residues. The CDR3 region has the DNA TGCGCCAGCAGCCAAGATCGTCTCTATGAGCAGTTCTTC. It specifies CASSQDRLYEQFF.

This clone was recorded once. This sequence joins TRBV19 and TRBJ1-3, with D perhaps TRBD1 (6 bases). Germline V lookup: CDR1 LNHDA, CDR2 SQIVND (reference sequence). Trimming removed 5 bases from V and 4 bases from J, with 12 bases in between. This CDR3 is built from 14 residues. The CDR3 sequence: CASSAQGKGNTIYF. CDR3 in DNA: TGTGCCAGTAGTGCCCAGGGGAAAGGAAACACCATATATTTT.

V and J are TRBV3-1 (or the pseudogene TRBV3-2) and TRBJ2-5, with D tentatively TRBD2 (6 bases). Trimming shortened V by 6 bases and J by 5 bases, and 19 bases separated the two germline ends. This CDR3 is 15 amino acids long. The germline V gene has CDR1 LGHDT and CDR2 YNNKEL (reference sequence). The CDR3 loop reads CASRRGTAVHETQYF. CDR3 in DNA: TGTGCCAGCAGACGCGGGACGGCAGTACATGAGACCCAGTACTTC.

The gene calls are TRBV5-5 and TRBJ1-6; 12 bases are shared with TRBD1. From germline, CDR1 is SGHKS and CDR2 YYEKEE (reference sequence). The CDR3 length is 16 residues. V lost 4 bases and J lost 9; bases outside the gene matches: 8. The CDR3 coding sequence is TGTGCCAGCAGCCCAGGGGACAGGGGGCAACCTTCACCCCTCCACTTT. Protein: CASSPGDRGQPSPLHF.